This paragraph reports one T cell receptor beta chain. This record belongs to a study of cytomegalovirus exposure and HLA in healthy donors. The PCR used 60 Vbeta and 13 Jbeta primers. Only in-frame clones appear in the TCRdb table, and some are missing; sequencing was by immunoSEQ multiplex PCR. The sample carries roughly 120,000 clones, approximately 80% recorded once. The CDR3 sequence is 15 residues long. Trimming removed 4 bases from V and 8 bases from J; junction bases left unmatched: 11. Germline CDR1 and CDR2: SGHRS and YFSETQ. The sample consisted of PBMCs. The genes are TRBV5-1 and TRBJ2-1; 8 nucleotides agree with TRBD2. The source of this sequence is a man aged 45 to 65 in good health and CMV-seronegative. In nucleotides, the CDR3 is TGCGCCAGCAGCCCCCAATCTAGCGGGTGGGATGAGCAGTTCTTC. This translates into CASSPQSSGWDEQFF. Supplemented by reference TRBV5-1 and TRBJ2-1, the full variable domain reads KAGVTQTPRYLIKTRGQQVTLSCSPISGHRSVSWYQQTPGQGLQFLFEYFSETQRNKGNFPGRFSGRQFSNSRSEMNVSTLELGDSALYLCASSPQSSGWDEQFFGPGTRLTVL.